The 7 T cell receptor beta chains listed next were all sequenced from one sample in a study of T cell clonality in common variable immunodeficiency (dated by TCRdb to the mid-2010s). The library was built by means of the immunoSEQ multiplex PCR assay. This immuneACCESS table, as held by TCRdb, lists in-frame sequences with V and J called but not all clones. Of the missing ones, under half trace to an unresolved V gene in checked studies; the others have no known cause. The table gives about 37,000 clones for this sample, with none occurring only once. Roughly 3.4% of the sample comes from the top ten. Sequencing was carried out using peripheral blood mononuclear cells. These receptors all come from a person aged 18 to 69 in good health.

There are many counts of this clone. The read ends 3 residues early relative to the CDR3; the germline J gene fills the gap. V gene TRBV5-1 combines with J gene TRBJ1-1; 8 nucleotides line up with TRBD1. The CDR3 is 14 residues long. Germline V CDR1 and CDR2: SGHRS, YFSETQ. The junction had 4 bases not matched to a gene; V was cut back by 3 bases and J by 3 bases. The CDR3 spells CASSSPGQDTEAFF. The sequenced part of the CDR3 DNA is TGCGCCAGCAGCTCGCCGGGACAGGACACTGAA.

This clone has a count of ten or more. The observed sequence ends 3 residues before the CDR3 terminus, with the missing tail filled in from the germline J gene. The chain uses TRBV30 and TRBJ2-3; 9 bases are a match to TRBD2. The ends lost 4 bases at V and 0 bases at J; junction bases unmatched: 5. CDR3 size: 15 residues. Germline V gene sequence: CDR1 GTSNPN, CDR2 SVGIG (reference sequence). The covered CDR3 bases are TGTGCCTGGACCCGACTAGCGGTTAGCACAGATACG. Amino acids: CAWTRLAVSTDT. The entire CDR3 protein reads CAWTRLAVSTDTQYF.

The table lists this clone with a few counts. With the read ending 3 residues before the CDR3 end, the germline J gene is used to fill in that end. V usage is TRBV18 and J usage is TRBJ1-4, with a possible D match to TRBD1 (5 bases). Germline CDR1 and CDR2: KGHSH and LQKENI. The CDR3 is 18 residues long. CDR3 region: CASSPRVRAESGANVLFF. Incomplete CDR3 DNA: TGTGCCAGCTCACCCAGGGTACGGGCCGAATCTGGGGCCAACGTA.

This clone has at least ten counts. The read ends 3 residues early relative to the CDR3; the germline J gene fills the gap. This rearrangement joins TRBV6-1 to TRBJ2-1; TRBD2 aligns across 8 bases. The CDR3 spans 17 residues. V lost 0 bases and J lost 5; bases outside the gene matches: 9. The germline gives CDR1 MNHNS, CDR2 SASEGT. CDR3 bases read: TGTGCCAGCAGTGAAGCAGGCGGGAGGAGGTCCCACAATGAG. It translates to CASSEAGGRRSHNE. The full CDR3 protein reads CASSEAGGRRSHNEQFF.

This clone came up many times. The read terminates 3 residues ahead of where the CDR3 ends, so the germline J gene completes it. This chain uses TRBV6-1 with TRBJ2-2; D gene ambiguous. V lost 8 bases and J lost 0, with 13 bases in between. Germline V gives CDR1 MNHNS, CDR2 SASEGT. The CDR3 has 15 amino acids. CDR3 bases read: TGTGCCAGCTGTGGCGAACCCGCGAACACCGGGGAG. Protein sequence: CASCGEPANTGE. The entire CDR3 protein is CASCGEPANTGELFF.

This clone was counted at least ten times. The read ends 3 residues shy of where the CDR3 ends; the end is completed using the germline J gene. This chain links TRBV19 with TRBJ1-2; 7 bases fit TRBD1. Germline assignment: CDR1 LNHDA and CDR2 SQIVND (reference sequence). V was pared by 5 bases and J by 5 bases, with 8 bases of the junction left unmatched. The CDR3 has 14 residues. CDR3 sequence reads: CASSRQGGWYGYTF. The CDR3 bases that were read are TGTGCCAGTAGTCGGCAGGGGGGTTGGTATGGC.

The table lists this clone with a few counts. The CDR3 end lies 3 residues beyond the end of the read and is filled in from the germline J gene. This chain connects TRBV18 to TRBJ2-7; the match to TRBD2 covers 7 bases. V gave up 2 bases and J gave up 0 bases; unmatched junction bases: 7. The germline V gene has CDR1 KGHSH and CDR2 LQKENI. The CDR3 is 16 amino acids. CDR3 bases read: TGTGCCAGCTCACCAGGGCTAGCGGAACACTCCTACGAG. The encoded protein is CASSPGLAEHSYE. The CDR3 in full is CASSPGLAEHSYEQYF.